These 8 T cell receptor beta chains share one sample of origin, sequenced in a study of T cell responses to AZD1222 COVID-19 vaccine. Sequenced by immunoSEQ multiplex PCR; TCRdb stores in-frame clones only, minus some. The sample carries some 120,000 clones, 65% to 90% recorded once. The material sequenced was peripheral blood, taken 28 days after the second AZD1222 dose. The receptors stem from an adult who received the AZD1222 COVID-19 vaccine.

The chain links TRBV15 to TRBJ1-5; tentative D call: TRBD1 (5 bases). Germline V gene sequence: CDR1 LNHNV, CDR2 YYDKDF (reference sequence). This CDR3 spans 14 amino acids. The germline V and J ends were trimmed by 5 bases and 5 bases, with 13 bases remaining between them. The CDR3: CATSGTVAYQPQHF. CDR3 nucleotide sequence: TGTGCCACCAGCGGGACGGTTGCCTATCAGCCCCAGCATTTT. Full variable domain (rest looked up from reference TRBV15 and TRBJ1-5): DAMVIQNPRYQVTQFGKPVTLSCSQTLNHNVMYWYQQKSSQAPKLLFHYYDKDFNNEADTPDNFQSRRPNTSFCFLDIRSPGLGDTAMYLCATSGTVAYQPQHFGDGTRLSIL.

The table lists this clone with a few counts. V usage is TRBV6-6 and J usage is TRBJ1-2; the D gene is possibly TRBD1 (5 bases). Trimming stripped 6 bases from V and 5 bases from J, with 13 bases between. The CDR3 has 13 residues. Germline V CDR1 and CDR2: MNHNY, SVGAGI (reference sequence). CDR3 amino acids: CASRGPEGYGYTF. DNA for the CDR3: TGTGCCAGCAGGGGACCCGAAGGGTATGGCTACACCTTC.

The CDR3: CASSWGIDTQYF. For the CDR3, the DNA is TGTGCCAGCAGCTGGGGGATAGATACGCAGTATTTT. The chain recombines TRBV7-8 with TRBJ2-3, with D perhaps being TRBD1 or TRBD2 (5 bases each). Germline CDR1 SGHVS, CDR2 FQNEAQ. V lost 4 bases, J lost 5 bases, and 7 bases lay in between. The CDR3 totals 12 residues.

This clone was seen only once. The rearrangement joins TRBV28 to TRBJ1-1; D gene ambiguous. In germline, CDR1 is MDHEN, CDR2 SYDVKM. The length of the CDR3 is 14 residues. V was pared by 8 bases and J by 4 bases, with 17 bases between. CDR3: CASSNDQVSTEAFF. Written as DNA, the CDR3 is TGTGCCAGCTCGAACGATCAGGTTAGCACTGAAGCTTTCTTT.

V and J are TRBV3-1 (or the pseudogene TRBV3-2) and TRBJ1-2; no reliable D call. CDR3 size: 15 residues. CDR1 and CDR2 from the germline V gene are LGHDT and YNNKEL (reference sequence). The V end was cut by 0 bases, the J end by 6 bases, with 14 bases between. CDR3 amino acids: CASSQEARRGNGYTF. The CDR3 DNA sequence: TGTGCCAGCAGCCAAGAAGCGAGAAGAGGAAATGGCTACACCTTC.

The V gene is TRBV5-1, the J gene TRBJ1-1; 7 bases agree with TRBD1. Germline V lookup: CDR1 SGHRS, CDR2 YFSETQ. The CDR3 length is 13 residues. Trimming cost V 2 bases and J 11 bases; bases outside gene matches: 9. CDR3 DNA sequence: TGCGCCAGCAGCTTACGACAGGGAGATTGGGCTTTCTTT. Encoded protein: CASSLRQGDWAFF.

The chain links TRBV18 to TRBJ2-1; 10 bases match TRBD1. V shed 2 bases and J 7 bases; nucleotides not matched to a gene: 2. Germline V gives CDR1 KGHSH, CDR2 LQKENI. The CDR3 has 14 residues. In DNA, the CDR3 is TGTGCCAGCTCACCAAGGACAGGGGGGAATGAGCAGTTCTTC. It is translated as CASSPRTGGNEQFF.

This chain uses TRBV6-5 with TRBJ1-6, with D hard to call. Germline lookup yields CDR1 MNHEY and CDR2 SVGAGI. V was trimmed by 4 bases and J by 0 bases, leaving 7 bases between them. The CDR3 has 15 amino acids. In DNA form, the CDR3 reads TGTGCCAGCAGTTCAGTCATCTCCTATAATTCACCCCTCCACTTT. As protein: CASSSVISYNSPLHF.